The T cell receptor beta chain described here comes from a study of T cell repertoires in cytomegalovirus infection (dated by TCRdb to between 2019 and 2020). At the level of the whole study: Because public TCR beta signatures pointed to carriage of CMV infection together with the matching HLA type, the HLA type of each donor mattered for the analysis. Beyond this particular receptor, the publication reports: Carriers of CMV infection plus the relevant HLA type were discriminated by the cumulative frequency of public TCR beta family members in the study cohort and in an independent roughly 320-donor cohort. The ex vivo response was dominated by HLA-C-restricted CMV-specific TCR beta clonotypes, which also provided the single most frequent clonotype in two of eight donors.

This clonotype was observed at least ten times. Its antigen is still unknown. The record has no base qualities; no much larger clone is one base away. Spanning cysteine to phenylalanine, the CDR3 consists of 16 amino acids. This entry keeps only the CDR3 DNA: 48 bases, framed from base 1. V is shortened by 1 base, J by 0 bases, and the region joining them spans 13 bases. According to the germline V gene, CDR1 reads LGHNA and CDR2 reads YSLEER. The sequencer listed for this sample is Illumina HiSeq 1500. TCRdb reran the public reads through fastp at Q25 and MiXCR, keeping productive beta chains. Each entry is one CDR3 protein sequence, shown with its most common DNA and genes. For this sample there are 200,000 to 300,000 distinct CDR3 sequences; 6% to 8% appear just once. The ten most abundant clones make up roughly 6% of the sample.

The clonotype was recovered from a human donor in good health (CMV status not recorded). Some clones in this sample may be carry-over from other donors' samples. The sequencing input was PBMCs. The rearrangement joined TRBV4-3 to TRBJ2-7, with an unclear D gene assignment. The nucleotides read TGCGCCAGCAGCCAAGGTTCAAGAACCACCTCCTACGAGCAGTACTTC. It translates to CASSQGSRTTSYEQYF.